Listed below are T cell receptor beta chains from one sample, sequenced in a study of shared clonotypes between healthy human individuals. The method was immunoSEQ multiplex PCR; TCRdb's version includes in-frame clones alone and lacks a portion of them. This table holds about 2.3 million clones, roughly 93% found once. Sequencing was carried out using naive CD4+ T cells from PBMCs. Receptors were obtained from a man aged 18 to 29 in good health. Some clones in this sample may be carry-over from other donors' samples. Each CDR3 is given with its conserved first and last residue. The D gene is left open where the match is weak. A row's size may be missing; if present it is once, few, many or a size class.

v_gene: TRBV28; j_gene: TRBJ1-2; abundance: .; d_gene: .; CDR3aa: CASSFFRGTRNYGYTF; CDR3nt: TGTGCCAGCAGTTTTTTTAGGGGGACCCGGAACTATGGCTACACCTTC
v_gene: TRBV7-3; j_gene: TRBJ2-6; abundance: .; d_gene: .; CDR3aa: CASSSKGQSGANVLTF; CDR3nt: TGTGCCAGCAGCTCGAAGGGGCAGAGTGGGGCCAACGTCCTGACTTTC
v_gene: TRBV7-3; j_gene: TRBJ2-5; abundance: .; d_gene: TRBD1; CDR3aa: CASSLVGTGGLETQYF; CDR3nt: TGTGCCAGCAGCTTAGTAGGGACAGGGGGCCTCGAGACCCAGTACTTC
v_gene: TRBV28; j_gene: TRBJ2-7; abundance: .; d_gene: .; CDR3aa: CASSLTQPHYEQYF; CDR3nt: TGTGCCAGCAGTTTAACCCAGCCCCATTACGAGCAGTACTTC
v_gene: TRBV11-2; j_gene: TRBJ2-7; abundance: .; d_gene: .; CDR3aa: CASSLVPGSSYEQYF; CDR3nt: TGTGCCAGCAGCTTAGTTCCCGGTAGCTCCTACGAGCAGTACTTC
v_gene: TRBV5-1; j_gene: TRBJ1-1; abundance: .; d_gene: TRBD1; CDR3aa: CASSATGVGDTEAFF; CDR3nt: TGCGCCAGCAGCGCCACAGGGGTAGGGGACACTGAAGCTTTCTTT
v_gene: TRBV11-3; j_gene: TRBJ2-1; abundance: .; d_gene: TRBD1; CDR3aa: CASSGDRDEQFF; CDR3nt: TGTGCCAGCAGCGGGGACAGGGACGAGCAGTTCTTC
v_gene: TRBV11-2; j_gene: TRBJ1-1; abundance: .; d_gene: .; CDR3aa: CASSLDLRAGKTEAFF; CDR3nt: TGTGCCAGCAGCTTAGATCTTAGGGCAGGGAAGACTGAAGCTTTCTTT
v_gene: TRBV5-1; j_gene: TRBJ2-2; abundance: once; d_gene: .; CDR3aa: CASSLEAGGTGELFF; CDR3nt: TGCGCCAGCAGCTTGGAGGCAGGCGGGACCGGGGAGCTGTTTTTT
v_gene: TRBV18; j_gene: TRBJ2-7; abundance: .; d_gene: .; CDR3aa: CASSPSGSSASYEQYF; CDR3nt: TGTGCCAGCTCACCATCCGGGTCCTCAGCCTCCTACGAGCAGTACTTC
v_gene: TRBV9; j_gene: TRBJ1-1; abundance: .; d_gene: .; CDR3aa: CASSLGAGRNTEAFF; CDR3nt: TGTGCCAGCAGCCTAGGGGCAGGGAGGAACACTGAAGCTTTCTTT
v_gene: TRBV28; j_gene: TRBJ2-7; abundance: .; d_gene: .; CDR3aa: CASSLLWTANSYEQYF; CDR3nt: TGTGCCAGCAGCCTCCTCTGGACAGCTAATTCCTACGAGCAGTACTTC
v_gene: TRBV19; j_gene: TRBJ1-5; abundance: .; d_gene: .; CDR3aa: CASSTESVQPQHF; CDR3nt: TGTGCCAGTAGTACCGAGAGCGTCCAGCCCCAGCATTTT
v_gene: TRBV7-9; j_gene: TRBJ1-2; abundance: .; d_gene: TRBD1; CDR3aa: CASSLGTGPGYTF; CDR3nt: TGTGCCAGCAGCTTGGGGACAGGGCCCGGCTACACCTTC
v_gene: TRBV27; j_gene: TRBJ2-7; abundance: .; d_gene: TRBD1; CDR3aa: CASSRTGPTYEQYF; CDR3nt: TGTGCCAGCAGCCGGACAGGCCCCACCTACGAGCAGTACTTC
v_gene: TRBV15; j_gene: TRBJ2-1; abundance: once; d_gene: .; CDR3aa: CATSRDPIAEQFF; CDR3nt: TGTGCCACCAGCAGAGATCCGATAGCGGAGCAGTTCTTC
v_gene: TRBV4-2; j_gene: TRBJ2-2; abundance: .; d_gene: .; CDR3aa: CASSHRPTGHNTGELFF; CDR3nt: TGTGCCAGCAGCCACCGGCCAACGGGCCACAACACCGGGGAGCTGTTTTTT
v_gene: TRBV6-1; j_gene: TRBJ2-5; abundance: .; d_gene: .; CDR3aa: CASSETLETQYF; CDR3nt: TGTGCCAGCAGTGAAACGTTAGAGACCCAGTACTTC
v_gene: TRBV5-1; j_gene: TRBJ2-7; abundance: .; d_gene: .; CDR3aa: CASSSSLFGGAPNEQYF; CDR3nt: TGCGCCAGCAGCTCGAGCCTATTTGGAGGCGCCCCGAACGAGCAGTACTTC
v_gene: TRBV5-6; j_gene: TRBJ1-5; abundance: .; d_gene: .; CDR3aa: CASSLGGGWGNQPQHF; CDR3nt: TGTGCCAGCAGCTTGGGAGGTGGGTGGGGCAATCAGCCCCAGCATTTT
v_gene: TRBV28; j_gene: TRBJ2-3; abundance: .; d_gene: .; CDR3aa: CASSLYTDTQYF; CDR3nt: TGTGCCAGCAGTTTATATACCGATACGCAGTATTTT
v_gene: TRBV25-1; j_gene: TRBJ1-2; abundance: .; d_gene: .; CDR3aa: CASSVGLLYGYTF; CDR3nt: TGTGCCAGCAGTGTGGGCCTCCTCTATGGCTACACCTTC
v_gene: TRBV7-9; j_gene: TRBJ2-3; abundance: .; d_gene: .; CDR3aa: CASSLQGPLTDTQYF; CDR3nt: TGTGCCAGCAGCTTGCAGGGGCCCCTGACAGATACGCAGTATTTT
v_gene: TRBV2; j_gene: TRBJ2-5; abundance: .; d_gene: .; CDR3aa: CAGGPGRETQYF; CDR3nt: TGTGCCGGAGGACCGGGTCGGGAGACCCAGTACTTC
v_gene: TRBV5-1; j_gene: TRBJ1-2; abundance: .; d_gene: TRBD1; CDR3aa: CASSTGQGSGIYGYTF; CDR3nt: TGCGCCAGCAGCACTGGACAGGGTAGCGGGATCTATGGCTACACCTTC
v_gene: TRBV27; j_gene: TRBJ2-4; abundance: .; d_gene: TRBD1; CDR3aa: CASSSPGQGDAKNIQYF; CDR3nt: TGTGCCAGCAGTTCGCCGGGACAGGGGGATGCCAAAAACATTCAGTACTTC
v_gene: TRBV5-1; j_gene: TRBJ1-1; abundance: .; d_gene: .; CDR3aa: CASSPLAGAATEAFF; CDR3nt: TGCGCCAGCAGCCCCTTGGCGGGCGCAGCAACTGAAGCTTTCTTT
v_gene: TRBV28; j_gene: TRBJ1-5; abundance: .; d_gene: .; CDR3aa: CASSTGVEPQHF; CDR3nt: TGTGCCAGCAGTACCGGGGTAGAACCCCAGCATTTT
v_gene: TRBV28; j_gene: TRBJ2-2; abundance: .; d_gene: TRBD2; CDR3aa: CASRTSAGRRTGELFF; CDR3nt: TGTGCCAGCCGGACTAGCGCCGGAAGGAGGACCGGGGAGCTGTTTTTT
v_gene: TRBV30; j_gene: TRBJ1-6; abundance: .; d_gene: TRBD1; CDR3aa: CAWSGGGPPLHF; CDR3nt: TGTGCCTGGAGCGGAGGGGGCCCACCCCTCCACTTT
v_gene: TRBV28; j_gene: TRBJ1-2; abundance: once; d_gene: TRBD1; CDR3aa: CASRGTGKNYGYTF; CDR3nt: TGTGCCAGCAGAGGGACAGGAAAGAACTATGGCTACACCTTC
v_gene: TRBV7-9; j_gene: TRBJ2-3; abundance: .; d_gene: TRBD1; CDR3aa: CASSPGGEDTQYF; CDR3nt: TGTGCCAGCAGCCCAGGGGGCGAAGATACGCAGTATTTT
v_gene: TRBV28; j_gene: TRBJ2-7; abundance: .; d_gene: .; CDR3aa: CASSLRPPSYEQYF; CDR3nt: TGTGCCAGCAGTTTAAGGCCCCCCTCCTACGAGCAGTACTTC
v_gene: TRBV15; j_gene: TRBJ1-2; abundance: .; d_gene: .; CDR3aa: CATSIVKTIGDYTF; CDR3nt: TGTGCCACCAGCATTGTGAAGACGATTGGGGACTACACCTTC
v_gene: TRBV2; j_gene: TRBJ1-1; abundance: .; d_gene: TRBD1; CDR3aa: CASSELRGLTEAFF; CDR3nt: TGTGCCAGCAGTGAATTAAGGGGGCTCACTGAAGCTTTCTTT
v_gene: TRBV5-1; j_gene: TRBJ2-7; abundance: .; d_gene: .; CDR3aa: CASSLGGTEAYEQYF; CDR3nt: TGCGCCAGCAGCTTGGGTGGGACCGAAGCCTACGAGCAGTACTTC
v_gene: TRBV28; j_gene: TRBJ2-7; abundance: .; d_gene: .; CDR3aa: CASSLLRGSYEQYF; CDR3nt: TGTGCCAGCAGTTTACTGCGGGGCTCCTACGAGCAGTACTTC
v_gene: TRBV5-3; j_gene: TRBJ2-1; abundance: .; d_gene: TRBD2; CDR3aa: CARSHGLAGDRQFF; CDR3nt: TGTGCCAGAAGCCATGGACTAGCGGGAGACAGGCAGTTCTTC
v_gene: TRBV2; j_gene: TRBJ1-2; abundance: .; d_gene: .; CDR3aa: CASSEVGGTDGYTF; CDR3nt: TGTGCCAGCAGTGAAGTTGGAGGGACTGATGGCTACACCTTC
v_gene: TRBV27; j_gene: TRBJ1-5; abundance: .; d_gene: .; CDR3aa: CASSLKDPSSNQPQHF; CDR3nt: TGTGCCAGCAGTTTGAAAGACCCCTCCAGCAATCAGCCCCAGCATTTT
v_gene: TRBV9; j_gene: TRBJ2-4; abundance: .; d_gene: .; CDR3aa: CASSRADQNIQYF; CDR3nt: TGTGCCAGCAGCCGAGCAGACCAAAACATTCAGTACTTC
v_gene: TRBV5-1; j_gene: TRBJ2-3; abundance: .; d_gene: .; CDR3aa: CASSLPADTQYF; CDR3nt: TGCGCCAGCAGCTTGCCGGCAGATACGCAGTATTTT
v_gene: TRBV9; j_gene: TRBJ2-7; abundance: .; d_gene: TRBD2; CDR3aa: CASSVEDGGFSYEQYF; CDR3nt: TGTGCCAGCAGCGTAGAAGACGGGGGGTTCTCCTACGAGCAGTACTTC
v_gene: TRBV18; j_gene: TRBJ2-5; abundance: .; d_gene: .; CDR3aa: CASSPTRDSFGETQYF; CDR3nt: TGTGCCAGCTCACCAACTAGAGACAGCTTCGGTGAGACCCAGTACTTC
v_gene: TRBV2; j_gene: TRBJ2-1; abundance: .; d_gene: .; CDR3aa: CASSYGIQGANEQFF; CDR3nt: TGTGCCAGCAGCTACGGGATTCAAGGGGCCAATGAGCAGTTCTTC
v_gene: TRBV5-6; j_gene: TRBJ2-1; abundance: .; d_gene: TRBD2; CDR3aa: CASSLLAGAVNEQFF; CDR3nt: TGTGCCAGCAGCCTTTTAGCGGGCGCGGTTAATGAGCAGTTCTTC
v_gene: TRBV4-3; j_gene: TRBJ2-7; abundance: once; d_gene: .; CDR3aa: CASSQGAVPTYEQYF; CDR3nt: TGCGCCAGCAGCCAAGGGGCCGTTCCAACCTACGAGCAGTACTTC
v_gene: TRBV2; j_gene: TRBJ2-5; abundance: .; d_gene: .; CDR3aa: CASRTVRQETQYF; CDR3nt: TGTGCCAGCAGGACGGTACGACAAGAGACCCAGTACTTC
v_gene: TRBV7-9; j_gene: TRBJ2-7; abundance: .; d_gene: TRBD1; CDR3aa: CASSRGQGVSYEQYF; CDR3nt: TGTGCCAGCAGCAGGGGACAGGGGGTTTCCTACGAGCAGTACTTC
v_gene: TRBV7-9; j_gene: TRBJ2-1; abundance: .; d_gene: .; CDR3aa: CASSLKDEQFF; CDR3nt: TGTGCCAGCAGCTTAAAGGATGAGCAGTTCTTC
v_gene: TRBV28; j_gene: TRBJ2-7; abundance: .; d_gene: TRBD2; CDR3aa: CATNPSGSRYEQYF; CDR3nt: TGTGCCACCAATCCCAGCGGGAGTAGATACGAGCAGTACTTC
v_gene: TRBV2; j_gene: TRBJ1-2; abundance: .; d_gene: .; CDR3aa: CASRAGAAYYGYTF; CDR3nt: TGTGCCAGCAGGGCCGGGGCAGCATACTATGGCTACACCTTC
v_gene: TRBV9; j_gene: TRBJ1-4; abundance: few; d_gene: .; CDR3aa: CASSVDRGMNEKLFF; CDR3nt: TGTGCCAGCAGCGTAGATCGGGGTATGAATGAAAAACTGTTTTTT